The 2 T cell receptor beta chains presented below share a single source sample, sequenced in a study of control samples from healthy donors and cancer patients. TCRdb's table, derived via immunoSEQ multiplex PCR, lists solely in-frame clones and lacks some. The table lists around 100,000 clones, roughly 87% of them singletons, with approximately 20% in the top ten. Material for sequencing was blood. Source of these receptors: a woman in her forties or fifties in good health.

The chain has TRBV11-2 and TRBJ2-7; 7 bases fit TRBD1. Germline CDR1 reads SGHAT; CDR2 reads FQNNGV. V shed 1 base and J 1 base; nucleotides not matched to a gene: 13. This CDR3 region has 18 residues. The CDR3 coding sequence is TGTGCCAGCAGCTTAGCGCCCTCGCCCGGGACAGCATCCTACGAGCAGTACGTC. It encodes CASSLAPSPGTASYEQYV.

The chain employs TRBV24-1 and TRBJ1-2; possibly TRBD1 for D (6 bases). Per the germline V gene, CDR1 is KGHDR and CDR2 is SFDVKD. The V end was cut by 3 bases, the J end by 4 bases, with 11 bases between. The CDR3 is 14 residues long. This CDR3 is CATSDTDSFYGYTF. The CDR3 bases are TGTGCCACCAGTGATACGGACAGCTTCTATGGCTACACCTTC.